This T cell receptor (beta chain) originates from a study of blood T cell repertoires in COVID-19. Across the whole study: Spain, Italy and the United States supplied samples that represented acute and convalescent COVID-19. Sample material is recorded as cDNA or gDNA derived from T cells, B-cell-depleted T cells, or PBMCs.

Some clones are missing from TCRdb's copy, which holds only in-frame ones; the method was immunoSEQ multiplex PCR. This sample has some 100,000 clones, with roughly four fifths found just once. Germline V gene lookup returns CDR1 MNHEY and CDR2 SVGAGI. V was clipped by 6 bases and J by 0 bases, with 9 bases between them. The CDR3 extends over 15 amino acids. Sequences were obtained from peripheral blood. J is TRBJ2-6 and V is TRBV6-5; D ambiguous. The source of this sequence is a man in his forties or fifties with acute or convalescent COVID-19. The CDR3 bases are TGTGCCAGCAGATTTAGCATCTCTGGGGCCAACGTCCTGACTTTC. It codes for CASRFSISGANVLTF.